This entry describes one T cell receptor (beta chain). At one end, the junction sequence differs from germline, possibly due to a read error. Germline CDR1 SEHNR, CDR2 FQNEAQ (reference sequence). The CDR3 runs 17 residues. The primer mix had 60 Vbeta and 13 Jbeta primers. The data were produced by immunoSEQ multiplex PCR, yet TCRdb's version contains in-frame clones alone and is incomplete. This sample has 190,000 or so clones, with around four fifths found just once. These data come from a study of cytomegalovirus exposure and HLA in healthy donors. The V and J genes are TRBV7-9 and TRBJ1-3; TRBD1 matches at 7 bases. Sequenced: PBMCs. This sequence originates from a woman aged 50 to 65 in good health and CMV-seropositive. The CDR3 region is CSSSPWTGPRFGNTIYF. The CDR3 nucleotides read TGTTCCAGCAGCCCCTGGACAGGCCCCCGATTTGGAAACACCATATATTTT.